The following is a TCR beta chain sequence with its context. The data stem from a study of cytomegalovirus exposure and HLA in healthy donors. Assay used: immunoSEQ multiplex PCR; TCRdb lists only in-frame clones, some missing. The table shows nearly 200,000 clones, with roughly 84% occurring only once. This clonotype was obtained from a woman in her 30s in good health and CMV-seropositive. What was sequenced was PBMCs.

CDR3 DNA: TGTGCCAGCAGCGTAGCCCCTACTAGCCCTGGGGCCAACGTCCTGACTTTC. This codes for CASSVAPTSPGANVLTF. The genes are TRBV9 and TRBJ2-6; the D gene is possibly TRBD2 (6 bases). The V and J ends lost 0 bases and 2 bases respectively, with 12 bases between them. The CDR3 is 17 residues long. Germline V gene data show CDR1 as SGDLS and CDR2 as YYNGEE.